These 23 T cell receptor beta chains were sequenced from one sample in a study of shared clonotypes between healthy human individuals. Some clones are missing from TCRdb's copy, which holds only in-frame ones; the method was immunoSEQ multiplex PCR. This table has a few million clones, around nine tenths appearing once. The specimen sequenced was naive CD4+ T cells sorted from blood. As to subset: CD45RA+ positively selected. The receptors stem from a man between 18 and 29 years old in good health.

This chain joins TRBV9 and TRBJ1-5, with a possible D match to TRBD1 (6 bases). This CDR3 has 15 residues. Germline assignment: CDR1 SGDLS and CDR2 YYNGEE. Trimming shortened V by 4 bases and J by 0 bases, and 11 bases separated the two germline ends. CDR3 in amino acids: CASSPGDISNQPQHF. The CDR3 nucleotides read TGTGCCAGCAGCCCTGGGGACATTAGCAATCAGCCCCAGCATTTT.

The gene calls are TRBV6-1 and TRBJ1-5, with 7 positions matching TRBD1. The CDR3 runs 15 residues. Trimming cost V 4 bases and J 3 bases; bases outside gene matches: 6. Germline values: CDR1 MNHNS, CDR2 SASEGT. CDR3 sequence reads: CASSAQTGFNQPQHF. DNA for the CDR3: TGTGCCAGCAGTGCCCAGACAGGGTTCAATCAGCCCCAGCATTTT.

The chain recombines TRBV25-1 with TRBJ1-1, with unresolved D. CDR3 size: 13 residues. With 4 bases removed from V and 6 bases from J, the gap between germline ends came to 12 bases. Germline CDR1 reads MGHDK; CDR2 reads SYGVNS. The CDR3 sequence is CASSGAGPAEAFF. DNA of the CDR3: TGTGCCAGCAGTGGCGCGGGTCCGGCTGAAGCTTTCTTT.

The chain couples TRBV7-2 to TRBJ2-2; D may correspond to TRBD1 or TRBD2 (5 bases each). There are 16 residues in the CDR3. Trimming took 5 bases from V and 0 from J, leaving 13 bases between them. Germline loops: CDR1 SGHTA, CDR2 FQGNSA. The CDR3 DNA reads TGTGCCAGCAGCCCAAGAGGGGCGGCGAACACCGGGGAGCTGTTTTTT. Encoded protein: CASSPRGAANTGELFF.

The CDR3 region is CASSQDYDTKGCTGELFF. In nucleotides, the CDR3 is TGCGCCAGCAGCCAAGATTATGATACCAAGGGGTGCACCGGGGAGCTGTTTTTT. The chain combines TRBV4-3 with TRBJ2-2, with D tentatively TRBD1 (5 bases). CDR3 length equals 18 residues. Per germline, CDR1 LGHNA and CDR2 YSLEER. V dropped 0 bases and J dropped 4 bases, with 18 bases sitting between them.

This chain links TRBV7-2 with TRBJ2-2; a possible D gene is TRBD2 (6 bases). This CDR3 comprises 16 residues. Trimming pared 5 bases from V and 0 bases from J, leaving 13 bases between. Germline V gene lookup returns CDR1 SGHTA and CDR2 FQGNSA. The CDR3 protein is CASSTFPSANTGELFF. The CDR3 nucleotides are TGTGCCAGCAGCACATTTCCTAGCGCGAACACCGGGGAGCTGTTTTTT.

The chain uses TRBV18 and TRBJ2-7; D is undetermined. This CDR3 has 15 amino acids. CDR1 is KGHSH, CDR2 LQKENI, per germline. Trimming stripped 5 bases from V and 4 bases from J, with 18 bases between. The CDR3 here is CASSVADTAEYEQYF. The CDR3 DNA sequence: TGTGCCAGCTCAGTCGCTGACACTGCTGAATACGAGCAGTACTTC.

The chain carries TRBV9 and TRBJ2-2, with 8 nucleotides matching TRBD2. CDR3 length: 16 amino acids. CDR1 is SGDLS and CDR2 is YYNGEE in the germline V gene. The J segment lost 3 bases and the V segment lost 4 bases, leaving 8 bases of the junction unmatched. CDR3 loop: CASSSRTSRDTGELFF. CDR3 in DNA: TGTGCCAGCAGCTCCCGGACTAGCCGGGACACCGGGGAGCTGTTTTTT.

This chain connects TRBV6-5 to TRBJ1-3; D may be TRBD1 (5 bases). This CDR3 spans 15 amino acids. Trimming removed 4 bases at V and 6 bases at J, with 16 bases between. The germline gives CDR1 MNHEY, CDR2 SVGAGI. CDR3 residues: CASSSDWSGINTIYF. In DNA, the CDR3 is TGTGCCAGCAGTTCCGACTGGTCAGGGATAAACACCATATATTTT.

The gene calls are TRBV5-4 and TRBJ2-2; possible D gene TRBD1, 6 bases. Germline CDR1 and CDR2: SGHNT and YYREEE (reference sequence). V was pared by 3 bases and J by 4 bases, with 10 bases between. This CDR3 contains 14 residues. This CDR3 reads CASSWAGATGELFF. CDR3 coding DNA: TGTGCCAGCAGCTGGGCAGGGGCCACCGGGGAGCTGTTTTTT.

The chain has TRBV5-6 and TRBJ2-7; 11 bases fit TRBD2. The CDR3 totals 15 residues. Germline V lookup: CDR1 SGHDT, CDR2 YYEEEE. Unmatched junction bases numbered 9, after V lost 4 bases and J lost 6 bases. The CDR3 DNA reads as TGTGCCAGCAGCCTGGAAGGACTAGCGGGCCCCGAGCAGTACTTC. This gives the protein CASSLEGLAGPEQYF. Filled out from reference TRBV5-6 and TRBJ2-7, the complete variable domain reads DAGVTQSPTHLIKTRGQQVTLRCSPKSGHDTVSWYQQALGQGPQFIFQYYEEEERQRGNFPDRFSGHQFPNYSSELNVNALLLGDSALYLCASSLEGLAGPEQYFGPGTRLTVT.

A single count supports this clone. The chain combines TRBV5-5 with TRBJ2-7; D not certain. Germline assignment: CDR1 SGHKS and CDR2 YYEKEE (reference sequence). This CDR3 has 18 amino acids. V dropped 3 bases and J dropped 6 bases, with 28 bases sitting between them. The CDR3 DNA sequence: TGTGCCAGCAGCTCATCCGGAGCCGGCACTTCGCGACTGGCCGAGCAGTACTTC. Translation gives CASSSSGAGTSRLAEQYF.

V gene TRBV11-2 combines with J gene TRBJ2-3, with TRBD2 identical over 9 bases. Germline trimming cut 5 bases from V and 1 base from J; bases unmatched to any gene: 4. The CDR3 sequence is 15 residues long. Germline CDR1 and CDR2: SGHAT and FQNNGV. CDR3 nucleotides: TGTGCCAGCAGCCCGAGACTAGCGGGCACAGATACGCAGTATTTT. Protein product: CASSPRLAGTDTQYF.

The chain couples TRBV6-5 to TRBJ2-5; either TRBD1 or TRBD2 may fit D (5 bases each). V lost 5 bases, J lost 1 base, and 11 bases lay in between. Per germline, CDR1 MNHEY and CDR2 SVGAGI. CDR3 length: 14 residues. For the CDR3, the DNA is TGTGCCAGCAGTCCTTGGGACGCCCAAGAGACCCAGTACTTC. It codes for CASSPWDAQETQYF.

The J gene is TRBJ2-3, the V gene TRBV10-1, with TRBD2 matching 10 bases. This CDR3 is built from 17 residues. With 4 bases clipped from V and 4 bases from J, the junction kept 11 bases outside the gene matches. Per germline, CDR1 WNHNN and CDR2 SYGVQD (reference sequence). CDR3 bases: TGCGCCAGCAGTGTGGGGGAACTAGCGGGGTTGGCAGATACGCAGTATTTT. This encodes CASSVGELAGLADTQYF.

In regard to this clone: Other DNA sequences of this sample code for an identical CDR3. V is TRBV6-1 and J is TRBJ2-7; D unresolved. The length of the CDR3 is 13 residues. Germline assignment: CDR1 MNHNS and CDR2 SASEGT. The ends were cut back, 0 bases at V and 3 bases at J, with 6 bases in the middle. CDR3 DNA: TGTGCCAGCAGTGAAGCGCTTATCTACGAGCAGTACTTC. Translation gives CASSEALIYEQYF.

This clone was seen more than once but under ten times. The chain is built from TRBV28 and TRBJ2-7; a weak D match, TRBD1 (6 bases). Deletions cut 5 bases from V and 2 bases from J, with 13 bases between. Germline CDR1 is MDHEN and CDR2 is SYDVKM. This CDR3 is built from 14 residues. Here the CDR3 DNA reads TGTGCCAGCAGTACCCCGGGACACCCCTACGAGCAGTACTTC. It is translated as CASSTPGHPYEQYF.

The V and J genes are TRBV5-4 and TRBJ2-7, with 9 bases lining up with TRBD2. Trimming at V came to 4 bases and at J to 4 bases, leaving 9 bases not matched to a gene. The CDR3 length is 15 residues. CDR1 and CDR2 (germline): SGHNT, YYREEE (reference sequence). The CDR3 DNA sequence: TGTGCCAGCAGCCCGGGGACTAGCCTTGCGTACGAGCAGTACTTC. It translates to CASSPGTSLAYEQYF.

This clone was detected once. V is TRBV9 and J is TRBJ2-1; 7 nucleotides agree with TRBD2. CDR1 is SGDLS, CDR2 YYNGEE, per germline. The CDR3 extends over 15 amino acids. V gave up 4 bases and J gave up 6 bases; unmatched junction bases: 10. The chain's CDR3 is CASSIGLGVGNEQFF. In DNA, the CDR3 is TGTGCCAGCAGCATTGGACTAGGCGTTGGCAATGAGCAGTTCTTC.

The chain couples TRBV7-9 to TRBJ2-3; 14 bases map to TRBD2. Germline-derived CDR1 and CDR2 are SEHNR and FQNEAQ (reference sequence). This CDR3 is built from 15 residues. Trimming took 5 bases from V and 5 from J; bases not matched to a gene: 3. The CDR3 region is CASSATSGGVDTQYF. The CDR3 DNA reads TGTGCCAGCAGCGCGACTAGCGGGGGGGTAGATACGCAGTATTTT.

The V call is TRBV30, the J call TRBJ1-4, with D tentatively TRBD1 (5 bases). This CDR3 has 16 amino acids. Germline V gene sequence: CDR1 GTSNPN, CDR2 SVGIG (reference sequence). V lost 1 base to trimming and J lost 3 bases, with 15 bases between them. The CDR3, as DNA: TGTGCCTGGAGTGCCGTGGGGCGTTTGGCTAATGAAAAACTGTTTTTT. Its translation: CAWSAVGRLANEKLFF.

CDR3 in DNA: TGTGCCTGGACAGCCAGCTCTGGGGCCAACGTCCTGACTTTC. This encodes CAWTASSGANVLTF. The rearrangement joins TRBV30 to TRBJ2-6, with D uncertain. V was shortened by 4 bases and J by 0 bases, with 7 bases between the two germline ends. Germline values: CDR1 GTSNPN, CDR2 SVGIG (reference sequence). This CDR3 comprises 14 residues.

The chain uses TRBV7-2 and TRBJ2-1; 11 positions agree with TRBD2. Losses at the gene ends were 4 bases for V and 9 bases for J; bases not matched to a gene: 5. The germline V gene has CDR1 SGHTA and CDR2 FQGNSA. This CDR3 comprises 14 residues. The CDR3 bases are TGTGCCAGCAGCTGGGTAGCGGGAGGGGGTGAGCAGTTCTTC. Its translation is CASSWVAGGGEQFF. The full variable domain, in which reference TRBV7-2 and TRBJ2-1 provide the parts outside the CDR3, is GAGVSQSPSNKVTEKGKDVELRCDPISGHTALYWYRQSLGQGLEFLIYFQGNSAPDKSGLPSDRFSAERTGGSVSTLTIQRTQQEDSAVYLCASSWVAGGGEQFFGPGTRLTVL.